The clone carrying this T cell receptor (beta chain) was observed a handful of times. How the authors handled the data: Quantification of nucleated cells was approximated via reference gene primer amplification. Here immunoSEQ multiplex PCR was the method, and the copy in TCRdb shows in-frame clones only, minus some. The V and J calls and clone size were taken over from that table, and D and trimming were inferred from the DNA. The sample comprises more than 40,000 clones, about 89% of which are singletons, and about 15% rests with the top ten. These data originate in a study of blood T cell repertoires in COVID-19. Study at large: Italy, Spain and the United States were the sources of the convalescent and acute COVID-19 samples.

Trimming removed 6 bases from V and 4 bases from J; junction bases left unmatched: 3. CDR3 length equals 13 residues. Per the germline V gene, CDR1 is SNHLY and CDR2 is FYNNEI. The receptor was isolated from a man aged 55 to 70 with active or convalescent COVID-19. Sequencing was carried out using peripheral blood. The chain uses TRBV2 and TRBJ1-5; 7 nucleotides match TRBD1. The CDR3 here is CASSTGANQPQHF. The CDR3, as DNA: TGTGCCAGCAGCACAGGGGCAAATCAGCCCCAGCATTTT.